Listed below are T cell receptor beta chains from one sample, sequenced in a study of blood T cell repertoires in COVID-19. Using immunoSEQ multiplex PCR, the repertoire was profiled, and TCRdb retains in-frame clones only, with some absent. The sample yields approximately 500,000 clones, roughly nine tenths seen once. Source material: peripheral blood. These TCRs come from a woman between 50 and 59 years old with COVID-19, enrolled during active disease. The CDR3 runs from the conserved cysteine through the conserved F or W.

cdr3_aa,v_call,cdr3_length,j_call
CASSLGGSDTEAFF,TRBV10-1,14,TRBJ1-1
CASSPRGGPSYEQYF,TRBV9,15,TRBJ2-7
CASSALAGVNNEQFF,TRBV9,15,TRBJ2-1
CASSPSGLAGGETQYF,TRBV4-1,16,TRBJ2-5
CASSIHDRENRETQYF,TRBV7-9,16,TRBJ2-5
CASSALARNEQFF,TRBV7-2,13,TRBJ2-1
CASSMIRQLANYGYTF,TRBV19,16,TRBJ1-2
CASSLSAGGRIFYEQYF,TRBV28,17,TRBJ2-7
CASSETGYTEAFF,TRBV9,13,TRBJ1-1
CASTGRRSGANVLTF,TRBV6-5,15,TRBJ2-6
CASDSGGFYGYTF,TRBV6-5,13,TRBJ1-2
CASSEAGPGFSNQPQHF,TRBV2,17,TRBJ1-5
CASSQGLLEPPIYF,TRBV4-1,14,TRBJ1-3
CASSPPDRSTRGYTF,TRBV28,15,TRBJ1-2
CASSAGRGDNQPQHF,TRBV6-6,15,TRBJ1-5
CAWSSLAGHPRYF,TRBV30,13,TRBJ2-4
CASSRGQGVNYGYTF,TRBV5-1,15,TRBJ1-2
CASSLYGVNEQFF,TRBV5-1,13,TRBJ2-1
CASARGTATNEKLFF,TRBV2,15,TRBJ1-4
CASSALAGRNTGELFF,TRBV14,16,TRBJ2-2
CASRTGTAQPQHF,TRBV28,13,TRBJ1-5
CASSLSGSSTDTQYF,TRBV27,15,TRBJ2-3
CASSPDRVKPQHF,TRBV2,13,TRBJ1-5
CSVGQGGGNTIYF,TRBV29-1,13,TRBJ1-3
CATSGTGRGDTQYF,TRBV24-1,14,TRBJ2-3
CASSQGDNSPLHF,TRBV10-3,13,TRBJ1-6
CAISESTSPEAFF,TRBV10-3,13,TRBJ1-1
CASSQTGADEAFF,TRBV28,13,TRBJ1-1
CASRNRRESYEQYF,TRBV6-5,14,TRBJ2-7
CASSLQGPSYEQYF,TRBV5-4,14,TRBJ2-7
CASSRGTKDQPQHF,TRBV6-5,14,TRBJ1-5
CSAVPSTSGETQYF,TRBV29-1,14,TRBJ2-5
CASSFKRAQGTGELFF,TRBV5-4,16,TRBJ2-2
CAWIDPSDTQYF,TRBV30,12,TRBJ2-3
CASRQGLEKLFF,TRBV6-5,12,TRBJ1-4
CASSLEGREAGELFF,TRBV13,15,TRBJ2-2
CASSPGGQPQHF,TRBV6-5,12,TRBJ1-5
CASSWDSFSYNEQFF,TRBV5-1,15,TRBJ2-1
CASSYPGVTGELFF,TRBV6-5,14,TRBJ2-2
CASNQADRARSPLHF,TRBV6-5,15,TRBJ1-6
CASSEGRSTEAFF,TRBV2,13,TRBJ1-1
CSGTSGNTEAFF,TRBV29-1,12,TRBJ1-1
CASSPPRDRGRAATNEKLFF,TRBV6-6,20,TRBJ1-4